This record concerns one T cell receptor (beta chain) sequence. Germline CDR1 reads SGHVS; CDR2 reads FNYEAQ. The CDR3 covers 14 residues. Between the trimmed V and J ends, which lost 3 bases and 2 bases, there was a span of 11 bases. This table comes from immunoSEQ multiplex PCR, and its TCRdb copy is limited to in-frame clones, with some not included. The repertoire holds some 1.1 million clones, with approximately 80% as singletons. This sample was taken from a study of shared clonotypes between healthy human individuals. The receptor was derived from a man between 18 and 35 years old in good health. Some clones in this sample may be carry-over from other donors' samples. This chain joins TRBV7-6 and TRBJ2-7, with TRBD1 as a possible D gene (6 bases). Material: memory CD4+ T cells from PBMCs. Described subset: CD45RA-negative fraction. CDR3 nucleotides: TGTGCCAGCAGCTTTGGGCAGGGGCCCTACGAGCAGTACTTC. Its protein is CASSFGQGPYEQYF.